This TCR beta chain was sequenced for a study of chemoradiotherapy in HPV16-positive cancers. Sequenced by immunoSEQ multiplex PCR; TCRdb stores in-frame clones only, minus some. This sample carries several thousand clones, 90% to 95% of them seen once, and the ten largest clones take roughly 4%. Broader study findings: Better recurrence-free survival went with HPV-responsive T-cell expansion in HPV16-positive patients. Functional assays defining HPV-specific T cells used only a couple of HPV16-positive patients.

Looked up from germline, CDR1 is SGHDN and CDR2 is FVKESK. V lost 4 bases, J lost 2 bases, and 4 bases stayed unmatched. This CDR3 contains 15 residues. Concerning this clone itself: Its antigen remains unidentified.

V usage is TRBV14 and J usage is TRBJ1-4, with 7 nucleotides matching TRBD1. This sample was taken from a patient who underwent chemoradiotherapy. The origin of this receptor is a human donor with HPV-associated anogenital cancer. The CDR3 loop is CASSRGGLTNEKLFF. CDR3 coding DNA: TGTGCCAGCAGCCGAGGGGGCTTGACTAATGAAAAACTGTTTTTT.